This TCR beta chain was documented in a study of blood T cell repertoires in COVID-19. The assay was immunoSEQ multiplex PCR, and TCRdb's table has in-frame clones only and misses some. The data show about 170,000 clones, 70% to 90% seen once. The CDR3 loop spans 15 amino acids. The junction had 4 bases not matched to a gene; V was cut back by 6 bases and J by 1 base. CDR1 and CDR2 (germline): MDHEN, SYDVKM. Material: peripheral blood. The chain combines TRBV28 with TRBJ1-4, with 8 bases that match TRBD1. The TCR sequence derives from a woman of 80 years or more with COVID-19, enrolled during active disease. The CDR3 sequence: CASSPGQGTNEKLFF. CDR3 in DNA: TGTGCCAGCAGCCCTGGACAGGGAACTAATGAAAAACTGTTTTTT.